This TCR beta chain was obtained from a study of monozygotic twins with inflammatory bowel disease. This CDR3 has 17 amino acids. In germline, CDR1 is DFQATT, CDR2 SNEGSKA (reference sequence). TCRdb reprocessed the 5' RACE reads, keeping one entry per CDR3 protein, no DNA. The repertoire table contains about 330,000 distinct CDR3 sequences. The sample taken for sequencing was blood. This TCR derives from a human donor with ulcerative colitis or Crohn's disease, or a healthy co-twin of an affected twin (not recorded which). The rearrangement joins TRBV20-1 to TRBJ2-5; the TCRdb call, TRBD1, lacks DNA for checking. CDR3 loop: CSGGGRGQEPFQETQYF.